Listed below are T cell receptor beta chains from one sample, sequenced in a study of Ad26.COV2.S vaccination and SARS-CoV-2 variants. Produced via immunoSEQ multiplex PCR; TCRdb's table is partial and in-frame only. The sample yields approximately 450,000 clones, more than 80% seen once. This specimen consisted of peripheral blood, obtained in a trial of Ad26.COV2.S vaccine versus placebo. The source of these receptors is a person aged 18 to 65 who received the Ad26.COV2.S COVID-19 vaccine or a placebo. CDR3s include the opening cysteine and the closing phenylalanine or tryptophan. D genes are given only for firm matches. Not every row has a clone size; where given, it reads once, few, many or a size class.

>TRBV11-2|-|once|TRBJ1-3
CASSFGRTSSGNTIYF
TGTGCCAGCAGCTTCGGTCGAACAAGCTCTGGAAACACCATATATTTT
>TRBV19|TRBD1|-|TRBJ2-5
CASSNKQGQETQYF
TGTGCCAGTAGTAATAAACAGGGGCAAGAGACCCAGTACTTC
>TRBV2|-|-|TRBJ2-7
CASSEFSGLTYEQYF
TGTGCCAGCAGTGAATTTTCGGGTCTAACCTACGAGCAGTACTTC
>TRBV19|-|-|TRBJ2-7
CASSPDRSLWKQYF
TGTGCCAGTAGCCCCGACAGGTCCCTTTGGAAGCAGTACTTC
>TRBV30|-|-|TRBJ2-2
CAWSVLAGELFF
TGTGCCTGGAGTGTTTTGGCCGGGGAGCTGTTTTTT
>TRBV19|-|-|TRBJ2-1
CASAGGIDNEQFF
TGTGCCAGCGCGGGCGGGATAGACAATGAGCAGTTCTTC
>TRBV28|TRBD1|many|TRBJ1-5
CASSLGQGNQPQHF
TGTGCCAGCAGCCTGGGACAGGGGAATCAGCCCCAGCATTTT
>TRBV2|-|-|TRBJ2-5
CASRKEYQETQYF
TGTGCCAGCAGGAAGGAGTACCAAGAGACCCAGTACTTC
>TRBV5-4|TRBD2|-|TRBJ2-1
CASSYRTSAYSYNEQFF
TGTGCCAGCAGCTACCGGACTAGCGCGTACTCCTACAATGAGCAGTTCTTC
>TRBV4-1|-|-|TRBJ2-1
CASSPHGAYNEQFF
TGCGCCAGCAGCCCGCACGGCGCGTACAATGAGCAGTTCTTC
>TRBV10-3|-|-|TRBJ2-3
CAISEKRTVAYSTDTQYF
TGTGCCATCAGTGAGAAGAGGACGGTGGCTTACTCCACAGATACGCAGTATTTT
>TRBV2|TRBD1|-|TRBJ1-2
CASSHVPGQGDYGYTF
TGTGCCAGCAGTCACGTCCCGGGACAGGGCGACTATGGCTACACCTTC
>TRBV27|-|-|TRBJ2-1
CASSLSYYNEQFF
TGTGCCAGCAGTTTAAGTTACTACAATGAGCAGTTCTTC
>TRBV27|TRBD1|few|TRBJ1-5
CASSLNRGPLQPQHF
TGTGCCAGCAGTTTAAACAGGGGGCCCCTTCAGCCCCAGCATTTT
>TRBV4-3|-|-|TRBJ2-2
CASSQDRGNTGELFF
TGCGCCAGCAGCCAAGACAGGGGGAACACCGGGGAGCTGTTTTTT
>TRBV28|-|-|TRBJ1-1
CASSFQGNTEAFF
TGTGCCAGCAGTTTCCAGGGTAACACTGAAGCTTTCTTT
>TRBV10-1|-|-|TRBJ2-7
CASHYGTPPWYEQYF
TGCGCCAGCCATTACGGGACACCACCCTGGTACGAGCAGTACTTC
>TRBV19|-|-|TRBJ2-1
CASSISLGEQFF
TGTGCCAGTAGTATATCACTGGGCGAGCAGTTCTTC
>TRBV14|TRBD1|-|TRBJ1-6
CASSPSGGSPLHF
TGTGCCAGCAGCCCTTCAGGGGGATCACCCCTCCACTTT
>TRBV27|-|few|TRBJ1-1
CASSLEGGRVTEAFF
TGTGCCAGCAGTTTAGAGGGGGGGCGGGTCACTGAAGCTTTCTTT
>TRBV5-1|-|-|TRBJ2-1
CASSLAAVSSYNEQFF
TGCGCCAGCAGCTTGGCGGCAGTAAGCTCCTACAATGAGCAGTTCTTC
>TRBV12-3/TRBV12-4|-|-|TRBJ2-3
CASSLMVNTQYF
TGTGCCAGCAGTTTAATGGTTAATACGCAGTATTTT